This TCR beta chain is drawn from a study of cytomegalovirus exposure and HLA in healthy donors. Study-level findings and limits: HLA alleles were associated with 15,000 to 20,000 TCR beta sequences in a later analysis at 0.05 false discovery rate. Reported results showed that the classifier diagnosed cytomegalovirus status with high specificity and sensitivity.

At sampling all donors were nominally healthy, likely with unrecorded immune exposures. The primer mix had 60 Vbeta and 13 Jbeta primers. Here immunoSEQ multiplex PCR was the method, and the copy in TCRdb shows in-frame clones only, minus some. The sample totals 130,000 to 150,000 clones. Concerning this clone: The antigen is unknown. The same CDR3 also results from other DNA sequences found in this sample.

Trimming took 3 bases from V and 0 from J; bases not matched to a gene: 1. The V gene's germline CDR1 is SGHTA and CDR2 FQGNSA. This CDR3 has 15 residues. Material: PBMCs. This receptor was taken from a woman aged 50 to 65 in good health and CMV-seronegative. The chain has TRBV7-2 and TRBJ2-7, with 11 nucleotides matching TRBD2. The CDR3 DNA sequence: TGTGCCAGCAGCTTGGGACTAGCGGACTCCTACGAGCAGTACTTC. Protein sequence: CASSLGLADSYEQYF.